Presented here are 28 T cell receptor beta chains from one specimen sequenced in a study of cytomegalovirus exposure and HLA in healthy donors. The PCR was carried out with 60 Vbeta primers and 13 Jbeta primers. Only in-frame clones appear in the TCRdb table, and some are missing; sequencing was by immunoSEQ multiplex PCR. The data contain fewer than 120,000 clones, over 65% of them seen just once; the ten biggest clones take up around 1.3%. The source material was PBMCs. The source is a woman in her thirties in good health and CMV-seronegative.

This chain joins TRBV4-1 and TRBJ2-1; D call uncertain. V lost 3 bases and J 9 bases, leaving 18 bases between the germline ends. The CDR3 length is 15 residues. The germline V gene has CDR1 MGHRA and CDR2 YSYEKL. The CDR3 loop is CASSHDVIRFGEQFF. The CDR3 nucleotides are TGCGCCAGCAGCCATGACGTCATCAGGTTCGGTGAGCAGTTCTTC.

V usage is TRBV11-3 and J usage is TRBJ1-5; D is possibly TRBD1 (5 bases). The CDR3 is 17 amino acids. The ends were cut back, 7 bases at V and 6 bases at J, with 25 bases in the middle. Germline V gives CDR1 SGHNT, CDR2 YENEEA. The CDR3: CASNPRGGRACGQPQHF. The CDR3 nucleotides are TGTGCCAGCAACCCAAGGGGAGGGAGGGCATGTGGTCAGCCCCAGCATTTT.

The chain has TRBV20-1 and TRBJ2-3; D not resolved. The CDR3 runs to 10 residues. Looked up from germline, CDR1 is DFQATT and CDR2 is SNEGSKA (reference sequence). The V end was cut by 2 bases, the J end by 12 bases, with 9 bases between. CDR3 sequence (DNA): TGCAGTGCTAGAATCCAGGATCAGTATTTT. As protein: CSARIQDQYF.

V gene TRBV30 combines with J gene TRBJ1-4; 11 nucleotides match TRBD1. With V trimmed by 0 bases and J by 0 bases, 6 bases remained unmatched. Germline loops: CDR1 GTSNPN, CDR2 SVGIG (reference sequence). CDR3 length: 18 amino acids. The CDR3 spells CAWSVGQGAWATNEKLFF. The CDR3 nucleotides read TGTGCCTGGAGTGTAGGACAGGGGGCTTGGGCAACTAATGAAAAACTGTTTTTT.

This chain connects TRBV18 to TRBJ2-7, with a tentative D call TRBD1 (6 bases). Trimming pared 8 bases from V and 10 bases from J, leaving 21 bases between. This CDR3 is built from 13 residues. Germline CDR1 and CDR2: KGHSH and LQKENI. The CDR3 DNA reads TGTGCCAGCGCTAGCTTGGGACACTTCTTACAGTACTTC. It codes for CASASLGHFLQYF.

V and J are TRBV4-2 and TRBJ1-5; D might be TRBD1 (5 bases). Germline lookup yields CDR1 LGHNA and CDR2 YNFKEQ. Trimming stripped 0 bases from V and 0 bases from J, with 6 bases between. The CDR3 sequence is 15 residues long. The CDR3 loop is CASSQDRGSNQPQHF. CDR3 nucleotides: TGTGCCAGCAGCCAAGATAGGGGTAGCAATCAGCCCCAGCATTTT.

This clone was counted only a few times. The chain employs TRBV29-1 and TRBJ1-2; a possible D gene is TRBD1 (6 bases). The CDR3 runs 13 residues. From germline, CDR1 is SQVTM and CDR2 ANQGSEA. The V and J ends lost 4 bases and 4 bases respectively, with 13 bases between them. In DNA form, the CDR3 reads TGCAGCGTTGCCGGGGGGCCCTCCTATGGCTACACCTTC. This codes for CSVAGGPSYGYTF.

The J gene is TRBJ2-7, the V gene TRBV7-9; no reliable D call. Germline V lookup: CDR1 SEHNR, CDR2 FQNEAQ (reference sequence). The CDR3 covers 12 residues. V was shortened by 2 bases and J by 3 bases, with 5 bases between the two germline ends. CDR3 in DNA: TGTGCCAGCAGCTTAAGGAGCTACGAGCAGTACTTC. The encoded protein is CASSLRSYEQYF. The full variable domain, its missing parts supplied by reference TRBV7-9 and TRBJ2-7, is DTGVSQNPRHKITKRGQNVTFRCDPISEHNRLYWYRQTLGQGPEFLTYFQNEAQLEKSRLLSDRFSAERPKGSFSTLEIQRTEQGDSAMYLCASSLRSYEQYFGPGTRLTVT.

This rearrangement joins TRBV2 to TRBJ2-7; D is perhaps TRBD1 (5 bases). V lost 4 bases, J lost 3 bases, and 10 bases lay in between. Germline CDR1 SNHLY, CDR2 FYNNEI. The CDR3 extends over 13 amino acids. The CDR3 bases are TGTGCCAGCAGTGGACAGAGCTACTACGAGCAGTACTTC. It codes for CASSGQSYYEQYF.

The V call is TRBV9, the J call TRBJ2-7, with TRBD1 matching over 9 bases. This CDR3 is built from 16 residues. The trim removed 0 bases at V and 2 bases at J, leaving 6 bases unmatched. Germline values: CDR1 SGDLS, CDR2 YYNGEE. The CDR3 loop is CASSVGGTGLTYEQYF. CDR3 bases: TGTGCCAGCAGCGTAGGCGGGACAGGGCTAACCTACGAGCAGTACTTC.

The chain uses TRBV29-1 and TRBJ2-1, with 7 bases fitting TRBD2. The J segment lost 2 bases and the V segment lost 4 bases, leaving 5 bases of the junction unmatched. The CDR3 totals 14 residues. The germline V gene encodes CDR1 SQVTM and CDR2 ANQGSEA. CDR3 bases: TGCAGCGTTGTCACTAGCGTAACCTACAATGAGCAGTTCTTC. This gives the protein CSVVTSVTYNEQFF.

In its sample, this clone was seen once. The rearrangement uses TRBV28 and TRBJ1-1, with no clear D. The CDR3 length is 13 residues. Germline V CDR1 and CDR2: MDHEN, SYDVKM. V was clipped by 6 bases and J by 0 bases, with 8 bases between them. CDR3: CASRATVNTEAFF. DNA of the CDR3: TGTGCCAGCAGGGCTACAGTGAACACTGAAGCTTTCTTT.

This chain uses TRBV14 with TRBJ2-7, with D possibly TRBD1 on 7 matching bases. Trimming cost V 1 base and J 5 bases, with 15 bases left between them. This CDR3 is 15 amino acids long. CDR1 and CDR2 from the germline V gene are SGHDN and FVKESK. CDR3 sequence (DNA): TGTGCCAGCAGCCAAGGGTGGCAGGGGGGTCACGAGCAGTACTTC. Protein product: CASSQGWQGGHEQYF.

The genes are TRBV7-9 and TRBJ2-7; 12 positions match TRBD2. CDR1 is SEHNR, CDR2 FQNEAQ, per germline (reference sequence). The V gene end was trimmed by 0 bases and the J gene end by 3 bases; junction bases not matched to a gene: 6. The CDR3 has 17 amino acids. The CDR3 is CASSLAPRLAGDYEQYF. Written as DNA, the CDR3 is TGTGCCAGCAGCTTAGCGCCCAGACTAGCGGGGGACTACGAGCAGTACTTC.

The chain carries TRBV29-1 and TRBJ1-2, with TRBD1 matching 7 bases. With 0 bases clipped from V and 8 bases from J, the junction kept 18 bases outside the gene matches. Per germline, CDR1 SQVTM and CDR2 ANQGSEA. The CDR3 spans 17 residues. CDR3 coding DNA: TGCAGCGTTGAAGATTGGGGTAGACAGGGACTCCTTTTCGGCTACACCTTC. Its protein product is CSVEDWGRQGLLFGYTF. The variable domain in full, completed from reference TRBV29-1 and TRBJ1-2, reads SAVISQKPSRDICQRGTSLTIQCQVDSQVTMMFWYRQQPGQSLTLIATANQGSEATYESGFVIDKFPISRPNLTFSTLTVSNMSPEDSSIYLCSVEDWGRQGLLFGYTFGSGTRLTVV.

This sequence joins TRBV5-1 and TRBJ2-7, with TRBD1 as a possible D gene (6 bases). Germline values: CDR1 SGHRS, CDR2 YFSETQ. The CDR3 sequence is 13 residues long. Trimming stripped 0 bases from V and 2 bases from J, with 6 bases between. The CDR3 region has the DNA TGCGCCAGCAGCTTGGACAGGGCCTACGAGCAGTACTTC. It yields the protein CASSLDRAYEQYF.

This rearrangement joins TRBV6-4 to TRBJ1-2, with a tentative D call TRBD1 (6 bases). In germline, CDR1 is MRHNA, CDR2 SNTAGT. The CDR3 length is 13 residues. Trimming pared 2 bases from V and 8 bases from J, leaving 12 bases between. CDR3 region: CASSDHRVGGYTF. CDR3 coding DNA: TGTGCCAGCAGTGACCACAGGGTCGGCGGCTACACCTTC.

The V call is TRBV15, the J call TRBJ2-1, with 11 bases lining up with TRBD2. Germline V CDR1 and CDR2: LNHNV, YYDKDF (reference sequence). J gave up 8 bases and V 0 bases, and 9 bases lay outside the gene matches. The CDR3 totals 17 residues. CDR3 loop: CATSRDSGLAAQDEQFF. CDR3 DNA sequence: TGTGCCACCAGCAGAGATTCGGGACTAGCGGCTCAGGATGAGCAGTTCTTC.

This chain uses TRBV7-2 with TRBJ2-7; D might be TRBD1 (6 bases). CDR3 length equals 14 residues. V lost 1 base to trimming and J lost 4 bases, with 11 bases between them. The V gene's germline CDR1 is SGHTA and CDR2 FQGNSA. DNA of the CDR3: TGTGCCAGCAGCTTAGTGGGGACAATGTACGAGCAGTACTTC. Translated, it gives CASSLVGTMYEQYF.

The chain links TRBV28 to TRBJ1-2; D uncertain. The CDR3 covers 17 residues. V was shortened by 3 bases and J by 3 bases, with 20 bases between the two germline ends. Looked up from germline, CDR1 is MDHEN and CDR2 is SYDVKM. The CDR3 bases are TGTGCCAGCAGTTTCCACCGGTGGGGAGTCGTGGACTATGGCTACACCTTC. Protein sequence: CASSFHRWGVVDYGYTF.

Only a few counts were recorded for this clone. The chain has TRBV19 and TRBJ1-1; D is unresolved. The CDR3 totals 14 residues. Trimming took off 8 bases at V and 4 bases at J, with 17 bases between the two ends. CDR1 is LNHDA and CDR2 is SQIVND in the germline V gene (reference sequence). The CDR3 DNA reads TGTGCCAGTCATCCAGCGCGGGGAGGCACTGAAGCTTTCTTT. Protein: CASHPARGGTEAFF. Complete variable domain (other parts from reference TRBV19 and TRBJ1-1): DGGITQSPKYLFRKEGQNVTLSCEQNLNHDAMYWYRQDPGQGLRLIYYSQIVNDFQKGDIAEGYSVSREKKESFPLTVTSAQKNPTAFYLCASHPARGGTEAFFGQGTRLTVV.

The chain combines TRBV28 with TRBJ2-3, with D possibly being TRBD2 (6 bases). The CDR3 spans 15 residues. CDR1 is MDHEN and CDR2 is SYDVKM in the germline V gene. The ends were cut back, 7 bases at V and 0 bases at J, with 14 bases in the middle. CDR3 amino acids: CASIERDSSTDTQYF. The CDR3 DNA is TGTGCCAGCATAGAACGGGACTCTAGCACAGATACGCAGTATTTT.

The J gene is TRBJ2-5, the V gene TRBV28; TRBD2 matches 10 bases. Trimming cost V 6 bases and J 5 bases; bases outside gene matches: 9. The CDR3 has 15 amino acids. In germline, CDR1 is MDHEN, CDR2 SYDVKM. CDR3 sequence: CASSTQRGGLETQYF. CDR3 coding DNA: TGTGCCAGCAGCACTCAGCGGGGGGGCCTCGAGACCCAGTACTTC.

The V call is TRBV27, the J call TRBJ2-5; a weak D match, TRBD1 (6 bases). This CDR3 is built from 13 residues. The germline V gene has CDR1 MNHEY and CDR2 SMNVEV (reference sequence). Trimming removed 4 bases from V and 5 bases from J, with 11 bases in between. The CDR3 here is CASSSTGFETQYF. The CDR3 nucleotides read TGTGCCAGCAGTTCTACAGGGTTTGAGACCCAGTACTTC.

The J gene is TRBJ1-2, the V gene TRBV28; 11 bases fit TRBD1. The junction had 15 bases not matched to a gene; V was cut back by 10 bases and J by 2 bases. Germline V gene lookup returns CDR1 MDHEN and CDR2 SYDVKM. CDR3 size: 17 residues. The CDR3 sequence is CATPPDRGPERNYGYTF. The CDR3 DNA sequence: TGTGCCACCCCCCCGGACAGGGGGCCCGAGAGGAACTATGGCTACACCTTC.

The CDR3: CASSPGIGKKAGEGNTGELFF. In nucleotides, the CDR3 is TGTGCCAGCAGCCCCGGAATTGGGAAAAAAGCGGGAGAAGGAAACACCGGGGAGCTGTTTTTT. V usage is TRBV7-3 and J usage is TRBJ2-2; 8 positions agree with TRBD2. The germline CDR1 and CDR2 sequences are SGHTA and FQGTGA. The CDR3 is 21 residues long. V gave up 5 bases and J gave up 2 bases; unmatched junction bases: 22.

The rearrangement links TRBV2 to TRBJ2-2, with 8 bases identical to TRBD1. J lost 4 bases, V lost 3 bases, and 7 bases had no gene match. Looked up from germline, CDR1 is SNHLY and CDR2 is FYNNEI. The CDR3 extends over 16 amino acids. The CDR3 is CASSDSTGVGTGELFF. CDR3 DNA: TGTGCCAGCAGTGACTCGACAGGGGTCGGCACCGGGGAGCTGTTTTTT.

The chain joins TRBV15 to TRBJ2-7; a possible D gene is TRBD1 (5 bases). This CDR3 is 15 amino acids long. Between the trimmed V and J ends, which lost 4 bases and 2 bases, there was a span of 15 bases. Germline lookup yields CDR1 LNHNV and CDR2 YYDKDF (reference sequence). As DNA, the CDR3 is TGTGCCACCAGCAAAGGGGATGGGATGGCCTACGAGCAGTACTTC. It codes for CATSKGDGMAYEQYF. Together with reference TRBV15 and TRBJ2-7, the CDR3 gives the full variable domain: DAMVIQNPRYQVTQFGKPVTLSCSQTLNHNVMYWYQQKSSQAPKLLFHYYDKDFNNEADTPDNFQSRRPNTSFCFLDIRSPGLGDTAMYLCATSKGDGMAYEQYFGPGTRLTVT.